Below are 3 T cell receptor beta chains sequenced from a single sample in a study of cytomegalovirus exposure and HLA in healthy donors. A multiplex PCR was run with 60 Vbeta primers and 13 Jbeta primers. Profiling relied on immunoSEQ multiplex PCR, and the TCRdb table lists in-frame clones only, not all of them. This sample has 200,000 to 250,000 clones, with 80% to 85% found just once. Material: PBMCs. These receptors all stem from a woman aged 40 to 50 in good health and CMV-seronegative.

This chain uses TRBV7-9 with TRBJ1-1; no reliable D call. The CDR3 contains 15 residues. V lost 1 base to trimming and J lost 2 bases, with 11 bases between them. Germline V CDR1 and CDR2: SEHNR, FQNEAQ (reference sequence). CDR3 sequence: CASSLELASNTEAFF. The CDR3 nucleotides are TGTGCCAGCAGCTTAGAGTTAGCATCCAACACTGAAGCTTTCTTT.

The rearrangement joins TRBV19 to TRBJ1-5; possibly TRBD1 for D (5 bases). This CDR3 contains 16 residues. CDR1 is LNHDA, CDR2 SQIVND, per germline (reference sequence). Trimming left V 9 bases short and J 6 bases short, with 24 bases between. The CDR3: CASREAEGRFGQPQHF. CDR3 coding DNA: TGTGCCAGCAGAGAGGCGGAGGGGCGCTTCGGTCAGCCCCAGCATTTT.

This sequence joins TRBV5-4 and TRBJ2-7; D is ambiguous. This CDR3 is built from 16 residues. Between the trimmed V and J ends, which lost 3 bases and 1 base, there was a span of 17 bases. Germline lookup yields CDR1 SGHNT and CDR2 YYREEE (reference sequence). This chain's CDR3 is CASSSPAISPSYEQYF. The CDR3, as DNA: TGTGCCAGCAGCTCCCCCGCTATTTCCCCATCCTACGAGCAGTACTTC. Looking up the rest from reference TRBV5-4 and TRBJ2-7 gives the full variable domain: ETGVTQSPTHLIKTRGQQVTLRCSSQSGHNTVSWYQQALGQGPQFIFQYYREEENGRGNFPPRFSGLQFPNYSSELNVNALELDDSALYLCASSSPAISPSYEQYFGPGTRLTVT.